This T cell receptor beta chain was documented in a study of radiotherapy plus CTLA-4 blockade in lung cancer. Regarding the study as a whole: With interferon-beta, early dynamics of blood T cell clones were reported to best predict response. Following radiotherapy plus ipilimumab, tumor-derived TCR clones expanded in the blood.

TCRdb's copy holds only in-frame clones and misses some; the assay was immunoSEQ multiplex PCR. The table records over 60,000 clones, around 87% of them present only once. The V and J ends lost 7 bases and 6 bases, in that order; junction bases with no gene match: 4. The CDR3 runs to 12 residues. CDR1 and CDR2 (germline): SQVTM, ANQGSEA. Comments on this clone: The antigen is undetermined.

The sequence derives from a human donor with non-small cell lung cancer that progressed on radiotherapy plus ipilimumab. Sequencing was performed on peripheral blood, taken from a patient treated with radiotherapy plus ipilimumab. V usage is TRBV29-1 and J usage is TRBJ1-1, with TRBD1 matching 11 bases. The chain's CDR3 is CSAGQGGSEAFF. The CDR3 nucleotides read TGCAGCGCGGGACAGGGGGGATCTGAAGCTTTCTTT.